This T cell receptor beta chain was found in a study of cytomegalovirus exposure and HLA in healthy donors. The wider study: Inside one of the first data releases sat around 85 million unique TCRs taken from HLA-typed donors.

60 Vbeta and 13 Jbeta primers were used in PCR. Sequenced by immunoSEQ multiplex PCR; TCRdb stores in-frame clones only, minus some. The sample lists more than 85,000 clones, around 73% seen once, with around 7.7% in the top ten. Findings and caveats of the study: The dataset shows that most TCR sequences were rare, while some public TCRs occurred in many donors.

V gave up 1 base and J gave up 7 bases, with 13 bases separating them. Germline V gene sequence: CDR1 LGHNA, CDR2 YSLEER. The CDR3 spans 15 residues. As to this clone: Its antigen remains unknown.

Sequences were obtained from PBMCs. The receptor was derived from a middle-aged man in good health and CMV-seronegative. J is TRBJ1-4 and V is TRBV4-3; the D gene is possibly TRBD1 (6 bases). CDR3 sequence: CASSQAGRGREKLFF. CDR3 bases: TGCGCCAGCAGCCAAGCGGGCAGGGGACGTGAAAAACTGTTTTTT.